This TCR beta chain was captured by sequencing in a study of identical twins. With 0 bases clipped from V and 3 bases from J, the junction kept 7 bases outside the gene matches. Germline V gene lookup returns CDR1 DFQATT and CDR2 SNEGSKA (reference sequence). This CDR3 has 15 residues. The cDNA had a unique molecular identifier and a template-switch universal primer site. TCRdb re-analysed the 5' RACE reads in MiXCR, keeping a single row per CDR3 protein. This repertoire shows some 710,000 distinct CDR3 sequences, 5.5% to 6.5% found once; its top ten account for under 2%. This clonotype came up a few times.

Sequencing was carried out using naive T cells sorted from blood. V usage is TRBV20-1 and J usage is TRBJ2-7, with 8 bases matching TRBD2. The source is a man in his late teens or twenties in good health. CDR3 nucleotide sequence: TGCAGTGCTAGAGATGCGGGGGGCAGTTTCTACGAGCAGTACTTC. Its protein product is CSARDAGGSFYEQYF.